This passage covers 32 T cell receptor beta chains from one sample sequenced in a study of HIV-infected patients and healthy controls. Antiretroviral therapy had run roughly three months, about 14 weeks, before follow-up blood collection. Whole blood was used without fractionation, so all unsorted peripheral T cells were included. Around 500 ng RNA was reverse transcribed with alpha and beta constant-region primers. Each of the alpha and beta chains got its own library through chain-specific third strand synthesis with indices. One entry per CDR3 protein, called by TCRdb with MiXCR from the 5' RACE reads. The sample carries several thousand distinct CDR3 sequences, about 7.4% recorded once. The specimen comprised blood, sampled during antiretroviral therapy. Receptors originate from an adult with HIV infection.

This clonotype has ten or more counts. The chain links TRBV15 to TRBJ2-3; 8 bases are shared with TRBD2. This CDR3 is built from 18 residues. Unmatched junction bases numbered 13, after V lost 0 bases and J lost 5 bases. Germline V gene sequence: CDR1 LNHNV, CDR2 YYDKDF (reference sequence). CDR3 in DNA: TGTGCCACCAGCAGAGACCTCCCGTACGGGAGGGCCGAAGATACGCAGTATTTT. The encoded protein is CATSRDLPYGRAEDTQYF.

In its sample, this clonotype is medium-sized. CDR3 sequence: CASSPGLFEQFF. The CDR3 DNA follows: TGTGCCAGCAGTCCAGGACTTTTCGAGCAGTTCTTC. This chain links TRBV6-2 or TRBV6-3 with TRBJ2-1; perhaps TRBD2 as D (5 bases). Germline V gives CDR1 MNHEY, CDR2 SVGEGT. The CDR3 runs to 12 residues. The V end was cut by 5 bases, the J end by 10 bases, with 12 bases between.

By its share, this clonotype is medium-sized. The V call is TRBV20-1, the J call TRBJ2-1, with 8 bases matching TRBD1. Germline V CDR1 and CDR2: DFQATT, SNEGSKA (reference sequence). This CDR3 has 16 residues. V shed 2 bases, J shed 8 bases, and the junction held 14 bases outside the gene matches. This chain's CDR3 is CSARITRQGIRDEQFF. In nucleotides, the CDR3 is TGCAGTGCTAGAATTACCCGACAGGGGATACGGGATGAGCAGTTCTTC.

There are a few counts of this clonotype. The chain carries TRBV4-1 and TRBJ2-7, with no clear D. Germline CDR1 MGHRA, CDR2 YSYEKL. This CDR3 is built from 15 residues. The ends were cut back, 0 bases at V and 4 bases at J, with 13 bases in the middle. CDR3 nucleotide sequence: TGCGCCAGCAGCCAAGAATGGGTAAGCGAGTACGAGCAGTACTTC. It translates to CASSQEWVSEYEQYF.

Sample share makes this clonotype medium-sized. The V and J genes are TRBV11-1 and TRBJ2-1; no definite D call. V lost 3 bases to trimming and J lost 3 bases, with 15 bases between them. Germline CDR1 reads SGHAT; CDR2 reads FQDESV (reference sequence). The CDR3 consists of 16 residues. CDR3 loop: CASSFSGQEFYNEQFF. The CDR3 DNA reads TGTGCCAGCAGCTTTTCGGGCCAGGAGTTCTACAATGAGCAGTTCTTC.

This clonotype occurred a few times. The V call is TRBV19, the J call TRBJ2-1, with TRBD2 matching 8 bases. Unmatched junction bases numbered 5, after V lost 8 bases and J lost 5 bases. CDR3 length equals 13 residues. Germline V gene sequence: CDR1 LNHDA, CDR2 SQIVND (reference sequence). CDR3 DNA sequence: TGTGCCAGTTCAGGACTAGCCCACAATGAGCAGTTCTTC. It encodes CASSGLAHNEQFF.

This clonotype is medium-sized. V and J are TRBV24-1 and TRBJ2-2, with a weak D call TRBD2 (7 bases). The CDR3 has 13 residues. The germline V and J ends were trimmed by 9 bases and 5 bases, with 12 bases remaining between them. Germline lookup yields CDR1 KGHDR and CDR2 SFDVKD. CDR3 bases: TGTGCCACCCAGGGAGGGGGGACCGGGGAGCTGTTTTTT. The encoded protein is CATQGGGTGELFF.

J is TRBJ2-3 and V is TRBV7-9; no definite D call. Germline CDR1 reads SEHNR; CDR2 reads FQNEAQ (reference sequence). Trimming took off 5 bases at V and 4 bases at J, with 4 bases between the two ends. The CDR3 is 11 residues long. CDR3 in amino acids: CASSEADTQYF. DNA for the CDR3: TGTGCCAGCAGCGAGGCAGATACGCAGTATTTT.

This clonotype occurred many times. The rearrangement links TRBV30 to TRBJ2-3; D uncertain. V lost 3 bases, J lost 4 bases, and 11 bases lay in between. This CDR3 spans 13 amino acids. Germline loops: CDR1 GTSNPN, CDR2 SVGIG (reference sequence). The CDR3 here is CAWSSGSSDTQYF. The CDR3 region has the DNA TGTGCCTGGAGCTCAGGTAGTTCAGATACGCAGTATTTT.

This clonotype was observed many times. The chain employs TRBV30 and TRBJ2-6; 9 bases map to TRBD1. CDR3 length equals 14 residues. CDR1 and CDR2 from the germline V gene are GTSNPN and SVGIG (reference sequence). Trimming at V came to 3 bases and at J to 9 bases, leaving 6 bases not matched to a gene. The CDR3 DNA follows: TGTGCCTGGAGCAGGACAGGGGTAGGCAACGTCCTGACTTTC. Residues: CAWSRTGVGNVLTF.

This clonotype is medium-sized. V usage is TRBV25-1 and J usage is TRBJ1-1; no clear D gene. This CDR3 comprises 15 residues. Trimming shortened V by 2 bases and J by 3 bases, and 13 bases separated the two germline ends. Germline V gene lookup returns CDR1 MGHDK and CDR2 SYGVNS. The CDR3 region has the DNA TGTGCCAGCAGTGAACCCCGGGTATTGGACACTGAAGCTTTCTTT. Its protein product is CASSEPRVLDTEAFF.

This clonotype occurred a few times. Possible read error: a much larger clone is one base away. The chain uses TRBV7-6 and TRBJ2-2; D is unclear. Germline lookup yields CDR1 SGHVS and CDR2 FNYEAQ. The CDR3 runs to 12 residues. Trimming cost V 5 bases and J 7 bases, with 8 bases left between them. The CDR3 loop reads CASSVVVGELFF. CDR3 nucleotides: TGTGCCAGCAGCGTGGTGGTCGGGGAGCTGTTTTTT.

This clonotype was observed a few times. The gene calls are TRBV19 and TRBJ2-3, with D unclear. Germline V gene lookup returns CDR1 LNHDA and CDR2 SQIVND (reference sequence). This CDR3 region has 12 residues. The germline V and J ends were trimmed by 5 bases and 2 bases, with 5 bases remaining between them. This CDR3 reads CASSLTTDTQYF. CDR3 sequence (DNA): TGTGCCAGTAGTCTAACCACAGATACGCAGTATTTT.

This clonotype was seen ten or more times. The chain uses TRBV7-2 and TRBJ2-7, with a tentative D call TRBD1 (5 bases). Germline CDR1 is SGHTA and CDR2 is FQGNSA. Trimming removed 3 bases at V and 4 bases at J, with 7 bases between. The CDR3 is made up of 12 amino acids. The CDR3 spells CASSFSGYEQYF. The CDR3 DNA reads TGTGCCAGCAGCTTCTCAGGGTACGAGCAGTACTTC.

This clonotype ranks as medium-sized. The V and J genes are TRBV19 and TRBJ1-2; D is perhaps TRBD1 (6 bases). The CDR3 is made up of 14 amino acids. The V gene's germline CDR1 is LNHDA and CDR2 SQIVND (reference sequence). Trimming stripped 8 bases from V and 8 bases from J, with 21 bases between. The CDR3 DNA reads TGTGCCAGTGCCGCCTTGGGGGCTACGGTCGGCTACACCTTC. Amino acid sequence: CASAALGATVGYTF.

This clonotype is labeled medium-sized. The genes are TRBV14 and TRBJ2-3, with D perhaps TRBD1 (6 bases). Trimming shortened V by 5 bases and J by 2 bases, and 23 bases separated the two germline ends. The germline gives CDR1 SGHDN, CDR2 FVKESK. The CDR3 is 18 amino acids. The CDR3 DNA sequence: TGTGCCAGCAGCTTACTTCCAACAGGGATCGTTCCCACAGATACGCAGTATTTT. As protein: CASSLLPTGIVPTDTQYF.

By share of the sample, this clonotype is medium-sized. The rearrangement joins TRBV7-6 to TRBJ2-3; a possible D gene is TRBD1 (5 bases). Germline CDR1 SGHVS, CDR2 FNYEAQ. CDR3 length: 14 amino acids. With 1 base removed from V and 5 bases from J, the gap between germline ends came to 10 bases. The CDR3 DNA sequence: TGTGCCAGCAGCTTAGTGGCAGGGCGAGATACGCAGTATTTT. It translates to CASSLVAGRDTQYF. The full variable domain, in which reference TRBV7-6 and TRBJ2-3 provide the parts outside the CDR3, is GAGVSQSPRYKVTKRGQDVALRCDPISGHVSLYWYRQALGQGPEFLTYFNYEAQQDKSGLPNDRFSAERPEGSISTLTIQRTEQRDSAMYRCASSLVAGRDTQYFGPGTRLTVL.

By sample fraction, this clonotype is medium-sized. The CDR3 is CASSLAAYEQYF. The CDR3 nucleotides read TGTGCCAGCAGCTTAGCGGCCTACGAGCAGTACTTC. This rearrangement joins TRBV7-9 to TRBJ2-7; D gene ambiguous. Trimming removed 0 bases at V and 2 bases at J, with 2 bases between. This CDR3 contains 12 residues. Germline CDR1 reads SEHNR; CDR2 reads FQNEAQ (reference sequence).

The chain joins TRBV6-2 or TRBV6-3 to TRBJ1-2; a weak D match, TRBD1 (6 bases). This CDR3 has 14 residues. Trimming removed 6 bases at V and 6 bases at J, with 17 bases between. The germline V gene has CDR1 MNHEY and CDR2 SVGEGT. CDR3 coding DNA: TGTGCCAGCAGACGCCTTCAGGGGACGGATGGCTACACCTTC. Translating gives CASRRLQGTDGYTF.

By share, this clonotype ranks as medium-sized. The chain links TRBV5-1 to TRBJ2-1; TRBD1 aligns across 10 bases. CDR1 SGHRS and CDR2 YFSETQ come from the germline V gene. The CDR3 loop spans 15 amino acids. After removal of 6 bases from V and 7 bases from J, the junction contained 10 bases not matched to a gene. The CDR3 sequence: CASTLAGQGMNEQFF. In DNA, the CDR3 is TGCGCCAGCACCCTTGCGGGACAGGGGATGAATGAGCAGTTCTTC.

In its sample, this clonotype ranks as medium-sized. This rearrangement joins TRBV7-9 to TRBJ2-7; TRBD1 agrees at 9 bases. J was trimmed by 4 bases and V by 4 bases; bases with no gene match: 5. This CDR3 has 14 amino acids. Germline V gives CDR1 SEHNR, CDR2 FQNEAQ (reference sequence). CDR3 region: CASSSGQGFYEQYF. The CDR3 DNA reads TGTGCCAGCAGCTCGGGACAGGGTTTTTACGAGCAGTACTTC.

This clonotype is judged medium-sized (0.01 to 0.1%). The chain carries TRBV7-9 and TRBJ2-7, with TRBD2 identical over 8 bases. Germline V gene data show CDR1 as SEHNR and CDR2 as FQNEAQ (reference sequence). The V segment lost 4 bases and the J segment 5 bases; nucleotides outside the gene matches: 7. This CDR3 spans 14 amino acids. CDR3 bases: TGTGCCAGCAGCTCAGCGGGAGCTTTTGACGAGCAGTACTTC. Amino acid sequence: CASSSAGAFDEQYF.

This clonotype is classed as medium-sized. The chain carries TRBV7-2 and TRBJ2-5; 7 bases are shared with TRBD1. V gave up 6 bases and J gave up 4 bases; unmatched junction bases: 8. Germline V gene sequence: CDR1 SGHTA, CDR2 FQGNSA. CDR3 length: 14 residues. CDR3 amino acids: CASRLTGERETQYF. The CDR3 DNA is TGTGCCAGCAGGCTAACAGGGGAGAGAGAGACCCAGTACTTC. Looking up the rest from reference TRBV7-2 and TRBJ2-5 gives the full variable domain: GAGVSQSPSNKVTEKGKDVELRCDPISGHTALYWYRQSLGQGLEFLIYFQGNSAPDKSGLPSDRFSAERTGGSVSTLTIQRTQQEDSAVYLCASRLTGERETQYFGPGTRLLVL.

In its sample, this clonotype ranks as medium-sized. The V and J genes are TRBV29-1 and TRBJ2-1; D tentatively reads TRBD1 or TRBD2 (6 bases each). Germline CDR1 and CDR2: SQVTM and ANQGSEA. Trimming shortened V by 3 bases and J by 6 bases, and 15 bases separated the two germline ends. The CDR3 is 14 residues long. CDR3 in amino acids: CSVETGASTNEQFF. DNA of the CDR3: TGCAGCGTTGAGACGGGGGCGTCAACCAATGAGCAGTTCTTC.

Ten or more counts support this clonotype. The chain has TRBV7-8 and TRBJ2-5; D is unclear. The CDR3 length is 11 residues. Trimming removed 2 bases from V and 2 bases from J, with 0 bases in between. The germline V gene encodes CDR1 SGHVS and CDR2 FQNEAQ. The CDR3 DNA is TGTGCCAGCAGCTTACAAGAGACCCAGTACTTC. Its protein is CASSLQETQYF.

By share of the sample, this clonotype is medium-sized. This chain links TRBV7-2 with TRBJ2-7; D gene ambiguous. Germline-derived CDR1 and CDR2 are SGHTA and FQGNSA. V lost 2 bases to trimming and J lost 1 base, with 6 bases between them. The CDR3 extends over 13 amino acids. As DNA, the CDR3 is TGTGCCAGCAGCTTATCCGGGTCCTACGAGCAGTACTTC. Translation gives CASSLSGSYEQYF.

This clonotype was counted at least ten times. The chain has TRBV29-1 and TRBJ2-1; 13 bases are a match to TRBD2. The CDR3 covers 19 residues. The trim removed 3 bases at V and 0 bases at J, leaving 11 bases unmatched. Looked up from germline, CDR1 is SQVTM and CDR2 is ANQGSEA. The DNA of the CDR3 is TGCAGCGTTGAGGGGATCACTAGCGGGAGGGGTTACTCCTACAATGAGCAGTTCTTC. Its translation is CSVEGITSGRGYSYNEQFF.

Sample share makes this clonotype medium-sized (0.01 to 0.1%). Here the CDR3 reads CSAREGASSYNEQFF. DNA for the CDR3: TGCAGTGCTAGAGAAGGGGCCAGCTCCTACAATGAGCAGTTCTTC. The chain couples TRBV20-1 to TRBJ2-1; maybe TRBD1 (5 bases). Germline values: CDR1 DFQATT, CDR2 SNEGSKA (reference sequence). The CDR3 runs 15 residues. V shed 0 bases and J shed 0 bases, with 9 bases lying between them.

This clonotype was counted ten times or more. The chain carries TRBV20-1 and TRBJ1-2; D remains unclear. Per the germline V gene, CDR1 is DFQATT and CDR2 is SNEGSKA (reference sequence). This CDR3 has 14 amino acids. With 5 bases removed from V and 5 bases from J, the gap between germline ends came to 18 bases. In nucleotides, the CDR3 is TGCAGTGCTCCGTCTTTCCGGGCCGATTATGGCTACACCTTC. It specifies CSAPSFRADYGYTF.

This clonotype was picked up many times. This sequence joins TRBV18 and TRBJ1-2; 7 bases map to TRBD1. The CDR3 runs to 12 residues. With 3 bases clipped from V and 7 bases from J, the junction kept 2 bases outside the gene matches. Germline V CDR1 and CDR2: KGHSH, LQKENI. CDR3 region: CASSPTGSGYTF. The DNA for the CDR3 is TGTGCCAGCTCACCGACAGGGAGTGGCTACACCTTC.

By share of the sample, this clonotype is medium-sized. The chain uses TRBV5-1 and TRBJ2-5; D call uncertain. The germline CDR1 and CDR2 sequences are SGHRS and YFSETQ. V shed 2 bases and J shed 1 base, with 15 bases lying between them. The CDR3 extends over 16 amino acids. CDR3 amino acids: CASSFSVYNGQETQYF. DNA for the CDR3: TGCGCCAGCAGCTTCTCCGTGTACAACGGCCAAGAGACCCAGTACTTC.

By sample share, this clonotype is medium-sized. The chain links TRBV5-1 to TRBJ2-1, with no clear D. V lost 0 bases and J 8 bases, leaving 12 bases between the germline ends. Germline V lookup: CDR1 SGHRS, CDR2 YFSETQ. This CDR3 contains 14 residues. The CDR3 bases are TGCGCCAGCAGCTTGGTGACGTCGAGCGATGAGCAGTTCTTC. Translation gives CASSLVTSSDEQFF. The full variable domain, completed using reference TRBV5-1 and TRBJ2-1, is KAGVTQTPRYLIKTRGQQVTLSCSPISGHRSVSWYQQTPGQGLQFLFEYFSETQRNKGNFPGRFSGRQFSNSRSEMNVSTLELGDSALYLCASSLVTSSDEQFFGPGTRLTVL.